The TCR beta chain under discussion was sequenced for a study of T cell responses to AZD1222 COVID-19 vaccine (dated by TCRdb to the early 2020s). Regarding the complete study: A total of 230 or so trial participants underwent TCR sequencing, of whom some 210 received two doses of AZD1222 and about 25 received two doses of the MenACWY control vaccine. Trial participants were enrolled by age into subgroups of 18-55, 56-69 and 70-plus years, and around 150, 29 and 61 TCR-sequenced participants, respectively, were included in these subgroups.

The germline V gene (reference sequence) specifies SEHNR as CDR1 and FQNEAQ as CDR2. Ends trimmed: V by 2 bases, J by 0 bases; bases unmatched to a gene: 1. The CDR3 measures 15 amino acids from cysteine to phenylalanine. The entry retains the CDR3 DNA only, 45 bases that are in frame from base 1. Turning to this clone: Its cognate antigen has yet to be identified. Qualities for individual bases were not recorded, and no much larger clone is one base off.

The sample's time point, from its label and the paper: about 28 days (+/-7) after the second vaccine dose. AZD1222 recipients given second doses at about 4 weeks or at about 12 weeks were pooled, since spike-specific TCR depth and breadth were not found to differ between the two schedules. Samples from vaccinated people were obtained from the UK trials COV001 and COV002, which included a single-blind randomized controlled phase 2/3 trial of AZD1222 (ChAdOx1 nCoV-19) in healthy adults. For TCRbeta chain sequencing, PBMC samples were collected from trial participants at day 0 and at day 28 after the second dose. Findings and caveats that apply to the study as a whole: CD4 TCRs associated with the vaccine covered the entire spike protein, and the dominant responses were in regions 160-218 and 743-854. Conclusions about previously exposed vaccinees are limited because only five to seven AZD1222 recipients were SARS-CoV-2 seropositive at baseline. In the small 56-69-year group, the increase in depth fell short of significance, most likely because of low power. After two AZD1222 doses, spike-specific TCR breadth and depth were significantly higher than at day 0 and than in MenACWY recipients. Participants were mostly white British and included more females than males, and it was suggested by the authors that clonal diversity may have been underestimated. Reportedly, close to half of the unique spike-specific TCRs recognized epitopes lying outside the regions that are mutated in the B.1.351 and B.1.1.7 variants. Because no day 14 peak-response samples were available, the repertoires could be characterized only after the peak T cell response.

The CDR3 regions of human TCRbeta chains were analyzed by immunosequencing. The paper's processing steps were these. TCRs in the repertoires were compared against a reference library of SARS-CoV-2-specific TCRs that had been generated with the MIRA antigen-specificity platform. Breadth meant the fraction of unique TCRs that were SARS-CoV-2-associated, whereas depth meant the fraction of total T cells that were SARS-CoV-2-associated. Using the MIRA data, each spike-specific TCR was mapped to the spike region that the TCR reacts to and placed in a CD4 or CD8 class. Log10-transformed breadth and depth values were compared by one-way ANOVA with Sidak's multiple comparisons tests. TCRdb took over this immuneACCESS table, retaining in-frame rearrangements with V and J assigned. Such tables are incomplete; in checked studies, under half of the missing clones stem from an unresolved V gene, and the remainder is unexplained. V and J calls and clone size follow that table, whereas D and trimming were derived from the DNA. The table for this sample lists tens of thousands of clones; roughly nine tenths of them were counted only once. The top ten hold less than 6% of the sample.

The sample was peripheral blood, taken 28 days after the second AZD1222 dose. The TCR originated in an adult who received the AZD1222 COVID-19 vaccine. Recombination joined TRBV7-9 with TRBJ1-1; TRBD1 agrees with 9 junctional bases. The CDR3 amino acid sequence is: CASSLTGGLNTEAFF. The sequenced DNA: TGTGCCAGCAGCTTAACAGGGGGCTTGAACACTGAAGCTTTCTTT.